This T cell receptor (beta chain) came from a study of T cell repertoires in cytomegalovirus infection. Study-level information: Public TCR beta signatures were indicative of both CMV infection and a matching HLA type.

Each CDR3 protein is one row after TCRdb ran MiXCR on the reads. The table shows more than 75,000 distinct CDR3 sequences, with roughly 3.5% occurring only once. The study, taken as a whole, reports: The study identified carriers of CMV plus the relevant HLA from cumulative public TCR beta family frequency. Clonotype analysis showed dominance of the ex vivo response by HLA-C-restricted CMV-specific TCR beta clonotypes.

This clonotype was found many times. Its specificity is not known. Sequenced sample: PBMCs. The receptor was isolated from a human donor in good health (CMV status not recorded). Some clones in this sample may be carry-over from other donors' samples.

CDR3 amino acids: CASGTQSTEAFF. Here the CDR3 DNA reads TGTGCTAGTGGTACCCAAAGCACTGAAGCTTTCTTT. This chain uses TRBV12-5 with TRBJ1-1; D remains unclear. Germline CDR1 reads LGHNT; CDR2 reads FRNRAP. CDR3 size: 12 residues. The V end was cut by 5 bases, the J end by 4 bases, with 8 bases between.